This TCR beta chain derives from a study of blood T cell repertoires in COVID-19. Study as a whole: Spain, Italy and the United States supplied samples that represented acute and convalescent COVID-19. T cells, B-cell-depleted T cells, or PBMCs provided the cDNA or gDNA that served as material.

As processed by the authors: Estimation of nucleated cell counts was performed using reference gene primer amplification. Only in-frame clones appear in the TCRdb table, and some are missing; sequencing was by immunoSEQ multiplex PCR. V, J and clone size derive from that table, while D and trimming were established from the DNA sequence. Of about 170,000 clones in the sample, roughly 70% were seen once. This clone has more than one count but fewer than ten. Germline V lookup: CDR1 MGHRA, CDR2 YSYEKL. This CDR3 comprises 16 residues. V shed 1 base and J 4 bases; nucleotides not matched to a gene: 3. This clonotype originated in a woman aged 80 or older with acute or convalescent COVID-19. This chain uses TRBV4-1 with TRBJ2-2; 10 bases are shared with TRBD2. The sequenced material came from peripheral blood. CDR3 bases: TGCGCCAGCAGCCAAGGACTAGCGGGCTCCACCGGGGAGCTGTTTTTT. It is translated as CASSQGLAGSTGELFF.